This entry lists 26 T cell receptor beta chains sequenced from one sample in a study of neurological immune-mediated disorders (dated by TCRdb to about 2019). The method was 5' RACE. Reads for this sample came from an Illumina HiSeq 2500. TCRdb reanalyzed the raw reads on its own, using fastp at Q25 for trimming and MiXCR for clone calling, and kept in-frame beta chains. Each CDR3 protein gets just one entry, which takes the most common genes and DNA from the rows behind it. This sample comprises about 59,000 distinct CDR3 sequences, roughly 3.5% of them detected only once. The ten largest clones take up under 2.5% of the sample. The sample was PBMCs. Source of these receptors: a woman aged 45-60 years with multiple sclerosis.

This clonotype has ten or more counts. This chain links TRBV4-2 with TRBJ2-1, with 9 bases fitting TRBD2. J was trimmed by 4 bases and V by 2 bases; bases with no gene match: 3. CDR3 length: 15 residues. Germline assignment: CDR1 LGHNA and CDR2 YNFKEQ. As DNA, the CDR3 is TGTGCCAGCAGCCAAATAGCGGGAGCGTACAATGAGCAGTTCTTC. Translated: CASSQIAGAYNEQFF.

This clonotype was seen ten or more times. This chain links TRBV11-3 with TRBJ2-1, with TRBD2 as a possible D gene (5 bases). The V gene's germline CDR1 is SGHNT and CDR2 YENEEA. The CDR3 has 14 residues. Between the trimmed V and J ends, which lost 1 base and 5 bases, there was a span of 9 bases. CDR3: CASSLVSGNNEQFF. Written as DNA, the CDR3 is TGTGCCAGCAGCTTAGTTTCCGGGAACAATGAGCAGTTCTTC.

The chain couples TRBV6-2 or TRBV6-3 to TRBJ2-3; tentatively, D is TRBD2 (6 bases). Germline V lookup: CDR1 MNHEY, CDR2 SVGEGT. With 0 bases removed from V and 2 bases from J, the gap between germline ends came to 12 bases. The CDR3 is made up of 16 amino acids. CDR3 in DNA: TGTGCCAGCAGTTACTCGACGGGAGACTTCACAGATACGCAGTATTTT. Encoded protein: CASSYSTGDFTDTQYF.

This clonotype showed up just a few times. This rearrangement joins TRBV14 to TRBJ1-3; D gene ambiguous. Germline V gives CDR1 SGHDN, CDR2 FVKESK. The CDR3 covers 13 residues. Trimming removed 1 base at V and 4 bases at J, with 5 bases between. The CDR3 bases are TGTGCCAGCAGCCAAGGAACGGGAAACACCATATATTTT. Its protein is CASSQGTGNTIYF.

In this sample, this clonotype turned up many times. The rearrangement uses TRBV29-1 and TRBJ2-7; TRBD2 agrees at 7 bases. V was clipped by 4 bases and J by 2 bases; unmatched bases: 5. The CDR3 length is 13 residues. Germline CDR1 SQVTM, CDR2 ANQGSEA. The CDR3 reads CSVALGTTYEQYF. DNA of the CDR3: TGCAGCGTTGCTTTAGGGACTACCTACGAGCAGTACTTC.

Regarding this clonotype: An end of the junction does not agree with germline; a read error may underlie this. The chain joins TRBV19 to TRBJ1-6; D perhaps matches TRBD1 (6 bases). This CDR3 is built from 14 residues. Germline V gene sequence: CDR1 LNHDA, CDR2 SQIVND (reference sequence). The CDR3 DNA reads TGTGCCACCAGGGGAGAGGCCTATAATTCACCCCTCAACTTT. The encoded protein is CATRGEAYNSPLNF.

In this sample, this clonotype turned up many times. The chain combines TRBV11-2 with TRBJ1-6; D unresolved. Trimming removed 5 bases from V and 10 bases from J, with 9 bases in between. CDR3 size: 12 residues. Germline V gene sequence: CDR1 SGHAT, CDR2 FQNNGV. The CDR3 loop is CASSLGNSPLHF. CDR3 nucleotides: TGTGCCAGCAGCCTGGGGAACTCACCCCTCCACTTT.

This clonotype was observed once. The chain uses TRBV10-3 and TRBJ1-5; tentative D call: TRBD1 (5 bases). CDR3 length equals 12 residues. V lost 6 bases, J lost 8 bases, and 11 bases lay in between. Germline V gene sequence: CDR1 ENHRY, CDR2 SYGVKD. CDR3 loop: CAIRQGGEPQHF. The CDR3 bases are TGTGCCATCAGGCAGGGAGGAGAGCCCCAGCATTTT.

A note on this clonotype: Just one base apart from a much larger clone, this may be a read error. The CDR3 ends on some other residue instead of the conserved phenylalanine or tryptophan, so this is likely a read error. The chain couples TRBV29-1 to TRBJ1-4; D possibly corresponds to TRBD1 (6 bases). Per germline, CDR1 SQVTM and CDR2 ANQGSEA. CDR3 size: 13 residues. Trimming removed 4 bases from V and 6 bases from J, with 12 bases in between. CDR3 region: CSVGGQADEKLFC. CDR3 sequence (DNA): TGCAGCGTTGGGGGGCAGGCGGATGAAAAACTGTTTTGT.

This clonotype was counted ten times or more. V gene TRBV6-6 combines with J gene TRBJ1-2; unclear D gene. Trimming stripped 0 bases from V and 2 bases from J, with 10 bases between. Germline V gives CDR1 MNHNY, CDR2 SVGAGI (reference sequence). The CDR3 totals 15 residues. CDR3 DNA: TGTGCCAGCAGTTACTCGTTTGAAGGGAACTATGGCTACACCTTC. Translating it yields CASSYSFEGNYGYTF.

The CDR3 reads CASSQEPTGLAEEQYF. CDR3 in DNA: TGTGCCAGCAGCCAAGAGCCCACGGGACTAGCTGAGGAGCAGTACTTC. This sequence joins TRBV4-2 and TRBJ2-7; TRBD2 matches at 9 bases. Per the germline V gene, CDR1 is LGHNA and CDR2 is YNFKEQ. V lost 0 bases to trimming and J lost 7 bases; unmatched junction nucleotides: 10. The CDR3 loop spans 16 amino acids.

This clonotype was seen ten or more times. In DNA form, the CDR3 reads TGCAGTGCGCATGGACAGGGCCCCCATACTGGGGCCAACGTCCTGACTTTC. This encodes CSAHGQGPHTGANVLTF. This rearrangement joins TRBV20-1 to TRBJ2-6; 8 bases align to TRBD1. The CDR3 has 17 amino acids. The V gene's germline CDR1 is DFQATT and CDR2 SNEGSKA (reference sequence). Trimming cost V 6 bases and J 2 bases; bases outside gene matches: 12.

This clonotype was observed at least ten times. At one end, the junction sequence differs from germline, possibly due to a read error. This chain joins TRBV7-7 and TRBJ2-5, with 7 positions matching TRBD2. Per germline, CDR1 SSHAT and CDR2 FNYEAQ (reference sequence). The CDR3 loop spans 14 amino acids. CDR3 DNA: TGTGCTAGCAGCTTGGGAGGGCCTCAAGAGACCCAGTACTTC. Translated, it gives CASSLGGPQETQYF.

This clonotype was picked up many times. This chain connects TRBV4-2 to TRBJ2-7; D might be TRBD1 or TRBD2, each matching 5 bases. The CDR3 is made up of 15 amino acids. Trimming cost V 3 bases and J 0 bases, with 12 bases left between them. The germline V gene has CDR1 LGHNA and CDR2 YNFKEQ. The CDR3, as DNA: TGTGCCAGCAGCCAGGGACGGGGAAGCTCCTACGAGCAGTACTTC. This codes for CASSQGRGSSYEQYF.

This clonotype was counted ten times or more. V usage is TRBV2 and J usage is TRBJ2-2, with D possibly TRBD2 on 5 matching bases. Germline CDR1 reads SNHLY; CDR2 reads FYNNEI. The CDR3 extends over 14 amino acids. Trimming took 6 bases from V and 4 from J, leaving 12 bases between them. CDR3 bases: TGTGCCAGCAGGGCACTAGGGAGCACCGGGGAGCTGTTTTTT. Its translation is CASRALGSTGELFF.

This clonotype was observed at least ten times. An end of the junction differs from the germline gene, which may be a read error. J is TRBJ2-7 and V is TRBV2; 9 positions match TRBD2. This CDR3 is 12 amino acids long. The germline CDR1 and CDR2 sequences are SNHLY and FYNNEI. CDR3 sequence (DNA): TGTGCCAGCAGCGAGACAGAACGACTAGCGGAATTC. Translating gives CASSETERLAEF.

This clonotype was seen at least ten times. The V call is TRBV10-3, the J call TRBJ2-3; 13 nucleotides align to TRBD2. Losses at the gene ends were 4 bases for V and 0 bases for J; bases not matched to a gene: 4. The CDR3 has 17 residues. CDR1 ENHRY and CDR2 SYGVKD come from the germline V gene. CDR3 coding DNA: TGTGCCATCAGTGCTAGACTAGCGGGAGGAAGCACAGATACGCAGTATTTT. It yields the protein CAISARLAGGSTDTQYF.

This clonotype has ten or more counts. The chain employs TRBV20-1 and TRBJ2-1, with 7 nucleotides matching TRBD2. J was trimmed by 7 bases and V by 2 bases; bases with no gene match: 17. This CDR3 comprises 17 residues. CDR1 is DFQATT, CDR2 SNEGSKA, per germline (reference sequence). CDR3: CSARRKPGLPGYNEQFF. CDR3 sequence (DNA): TGCAGTGCTAGAAGGAAGCCGGGACTACCAGGCTATAATGAGCAGTTCTTC.

This clonotype was recorded at least ten times. The chain has TRBV10-3 and TRBJ1-2; D ambiguous. Per germline, CDR1 ENHRY and CDR2 SYGVKD. The CDR3 length is 13 residues. Trimming took off 4 bases at V and 8 bases at J, with 14 bases between the two ends. CDR3 nucleotide sequence: TGTGCCATCAGTGTAGGCCCCTCAGAGGGCTACACCTTC. As protein: CAISVGPSEGYTF.

This clonotype was detected ten times or more. The chain combines TRBV7-2 with TRBJ2-2; 7 positions agree with TRBD1. Germline lookup yields CDR1 SGHTA and CDR2 FQGNSA. The CDR3 loop spans 15 amino acids. Germline trimming cut 4 bases from V and 1 base from J; bases unmatched to any gene: 3. As DNA, the CDR3 is TGTGCCAGCAGCTCCCGGACAGGGAACACCGGGGAGCTGTTTTTT. Its protein is CASSSRTGNTGELFF.

Concerning this clonotype: Sequence at one end of the junction differs from germline and may be a read error. This rearrangement joins TRBV6-5 to TRBJ1-5; maybe TRBD1 (6 bases). From germline, CDR1 is MNHEY and CDR2 SVGAGI. The CDR3 sequence is 15 residues long. As DNA, the CDR3 is TGTGCCAGCAGCCGTGCGACGGGGGCTAATCAGCCCCAGAATTTT. Residues: CASSRATGANQPQNF.

This clonotype was observed many times. This chain links TRBV5-1 with TRBJ2-5; D not resolved. The germline V gene encodes CDR1 SGHRS and CDR2 YFSETQ. V lost 0 bases and J 1 base, leaving 10 bases between the germline ends. CDR3 length: 15 residues. DNA of the CDR3: TGCGCCAGCAGCTTGGTCCAACAGATCCAAGAGACCCAGTACTTC. This encodes CASSLVQQIQETQYF.

This clonotype was counted between two and nine times. V usage is TRBV7-8 and J usage is TRBJ2-1, with unresolved D. Trimming shortened V by 1 base and J by 0 bases, and 7 bases separated the two germline ends. The CDR3 consists of 15 residues. In germline, CDR1 is SGHVS, CDR2 FQNEAQ. CDR3 region: CASSLVGRSYNEQFF. The CDR3 coding sequence is TGTGCCAGCAGCTTAGTTGGCCGCTCCTACAATGAGCAGTTCTTC.

This clonotype was recorded many times. The CDR3 DNA reads TGTGCCACCAGCAGAGATAGGTACGAGCAGTACTTC. Protein product: CATSRDRYEQYF. This chain connects TRBV15 to TRBJ2-7, with no clear D. CDR3 length equals 12 residues. Per germline, CDR1 LNHNV and CDR2 YYDKDF (reference sequence). The ends were cut back, 0 bases at V and 4 bases at J, with 4 bases in the middle.

This clonotype was detected a few times. This rearrangement joins TRBV3-1 to TRBJ2-7, with D unclear. The CDR3 consists of 15 residues. Trimming cost V 1 base and J 4 bases, with 14 bases left between them. The V gene's germline CDR1 is LGHDT and CDR2 YNNKEL (reference sequence). DNA for the CDR3: TGTGCCAGCAGCCAAGGGGATCTTCCCGAATACGAGCAGTACTTC. It translates to CASSQGDLPEYEQYF.

Many counts were recorded for this clonotype. The chain recombines TRBV7-9 with TRBJ2-5; a possible D gene is TRBD1 (6 bases). The CDR3 runs to 13 residues. Germline V CDR1 and CDR2: SEHNR, FQNEAQ (reference sequence). The ends were cut back, 7 bases at V and 2 bases at J, with 11 bases in the middle. The CDR3, as DNA: TGTGCCAGCAATCGGGACACTCAAGAGACCCAGTACTTC. Translating gives CASNRDTQETQYF.